This paragraph covers one T cell receptor beta chain sequence. Trimming removed 5 bases from V and 4 bases from J, with 14 bases in between. This CDR3 is 14 amino acids long. The data originate from a study of response to subunit inactivated influenza vaccine. In TCRdb, the RT-PCR reads were re-called with MiXCR into one record per CDR3 protein. The data show hundreds of thousands of distinct CDR3 sequences, about 14% seen once. The clonotype originates from a man over 45 who received an inactivated influenza vaccine. Source: PBMCs from blood, taken less than 15 days before vaccination. This chain links TRBV12-3 or TRBV12-4 with TRBJ1-1; no clear D gene. This CDR3 reads CASSLTPWSTEAFF. CDR3 bases: TGTGCCAGCAGTCTGACCCCTTGGAGCACTGAAGCTTTCTTT.